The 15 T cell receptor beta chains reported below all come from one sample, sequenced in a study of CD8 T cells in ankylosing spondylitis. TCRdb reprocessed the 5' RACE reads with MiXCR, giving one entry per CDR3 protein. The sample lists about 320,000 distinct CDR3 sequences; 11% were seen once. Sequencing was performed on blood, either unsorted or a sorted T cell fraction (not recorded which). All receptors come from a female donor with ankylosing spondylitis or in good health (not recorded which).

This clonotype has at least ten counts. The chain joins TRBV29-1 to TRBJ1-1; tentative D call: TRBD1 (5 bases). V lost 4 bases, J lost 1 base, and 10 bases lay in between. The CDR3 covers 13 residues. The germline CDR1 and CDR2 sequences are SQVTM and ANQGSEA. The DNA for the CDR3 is TGCAGCGTTGTGGCAGGGAAGAACACTGAAGCTTTCTTT. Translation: CSVVAGKNTEAFF.

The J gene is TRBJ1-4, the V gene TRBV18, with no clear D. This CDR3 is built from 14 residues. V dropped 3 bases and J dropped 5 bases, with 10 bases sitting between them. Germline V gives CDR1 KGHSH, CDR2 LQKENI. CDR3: CASSPWRWNEKLFF. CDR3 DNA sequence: TGTGCCAGCTCACCCTGGAGATGGAATGAAAAACTGTTTTTT.

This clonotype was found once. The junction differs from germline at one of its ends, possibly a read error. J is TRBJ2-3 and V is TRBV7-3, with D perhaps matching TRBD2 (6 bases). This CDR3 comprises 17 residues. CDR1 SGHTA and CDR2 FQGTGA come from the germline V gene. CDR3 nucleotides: TGTGTCAGCAGCTTAACGGGACTCATGGCCCTCACAGATACGCAGTATTTT. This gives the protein CVSSLTGLMALTDTQYF.

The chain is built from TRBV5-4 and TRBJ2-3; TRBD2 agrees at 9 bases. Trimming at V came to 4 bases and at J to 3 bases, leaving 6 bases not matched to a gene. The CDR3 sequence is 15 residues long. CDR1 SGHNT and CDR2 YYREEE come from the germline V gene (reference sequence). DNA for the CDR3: TGTGCCAGCAGCCGTCTAGCGGGAAGGACAGATACGCAGTATTTT. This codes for CASSRLAGRTDTQYF.

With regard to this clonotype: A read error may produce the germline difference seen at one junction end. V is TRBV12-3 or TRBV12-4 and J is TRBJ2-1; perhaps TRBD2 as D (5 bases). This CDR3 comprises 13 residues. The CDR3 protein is CASTLDYRNEQFF. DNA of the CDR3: TGTGCCAGCACTTTAGACTATAGGAATGAGCAGTTCTTC.

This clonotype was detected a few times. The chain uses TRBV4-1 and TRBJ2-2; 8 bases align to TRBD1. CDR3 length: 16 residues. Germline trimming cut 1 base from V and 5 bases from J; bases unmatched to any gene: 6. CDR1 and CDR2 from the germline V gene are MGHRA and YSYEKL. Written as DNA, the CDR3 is TGCGCCAGCAGCCAAGGTGACAGGGGCACAACCGGGGAGCTGTTTTTT. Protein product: CASSQGDRGTTGELFF.

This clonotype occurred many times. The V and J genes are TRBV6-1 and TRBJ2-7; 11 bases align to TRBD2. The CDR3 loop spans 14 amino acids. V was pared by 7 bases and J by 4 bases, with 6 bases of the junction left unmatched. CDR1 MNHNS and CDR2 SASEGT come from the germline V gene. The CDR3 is CASTTSGGGYEQYF. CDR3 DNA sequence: TGTGCCAGCACCACTAGCGGGGGAGGTTACGAGCAGTACTTC.

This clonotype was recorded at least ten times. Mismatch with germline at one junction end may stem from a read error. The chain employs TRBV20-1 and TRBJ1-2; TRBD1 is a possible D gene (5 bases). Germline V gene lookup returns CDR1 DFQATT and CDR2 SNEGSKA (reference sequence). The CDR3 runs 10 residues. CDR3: CSAREAVGEF. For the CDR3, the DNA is TGCAGTGCCCGCGAAGCGGTGGGGGAATTC.

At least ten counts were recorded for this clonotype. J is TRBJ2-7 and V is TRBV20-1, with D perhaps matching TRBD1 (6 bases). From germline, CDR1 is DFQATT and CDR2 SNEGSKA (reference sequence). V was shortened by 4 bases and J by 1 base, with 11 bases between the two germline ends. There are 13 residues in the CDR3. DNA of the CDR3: TGCAGTGCTATTGATGGACAGTCCTACGAGCAGTACTTC. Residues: CSAIDGQSYEQYF.

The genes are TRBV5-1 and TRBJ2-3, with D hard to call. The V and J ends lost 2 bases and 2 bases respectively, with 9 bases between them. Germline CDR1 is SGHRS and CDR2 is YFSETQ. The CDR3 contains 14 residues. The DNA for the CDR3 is TGCGCCAGCAGCTTTCCTGGGAACACAGATACGCAGTATTTT. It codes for CASSFPGNTDTQYF. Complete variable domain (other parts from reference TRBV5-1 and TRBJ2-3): KAGVTQTPRYLIKTRGQQVTLSCSPISGHRSVSWYQQTPGQGLQFLFEYFSETQRNKGNFPGRFSGRQFSNSRSEMNVSTLELGDSALYLCASSFPGNTDTQYFGPGTRLTVL.

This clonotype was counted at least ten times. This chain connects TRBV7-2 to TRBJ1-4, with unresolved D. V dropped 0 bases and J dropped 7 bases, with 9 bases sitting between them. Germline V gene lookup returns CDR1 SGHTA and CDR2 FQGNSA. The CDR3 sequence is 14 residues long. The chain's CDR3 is CASSLAGSTEKLFF. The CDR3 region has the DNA TGTGCCAGCAGCTTAGCCGGGTCAACTGAAAAACTGTTTTTT.

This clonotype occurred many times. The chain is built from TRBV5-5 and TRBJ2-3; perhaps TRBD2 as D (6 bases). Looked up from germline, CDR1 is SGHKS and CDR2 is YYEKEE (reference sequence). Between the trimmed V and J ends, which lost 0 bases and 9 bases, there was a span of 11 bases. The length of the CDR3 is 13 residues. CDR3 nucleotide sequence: TGTGCCAGCAGCTTGGCCGGGGGTTCCACGCAGTATTTT. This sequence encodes CASSLAGGSTQYF.

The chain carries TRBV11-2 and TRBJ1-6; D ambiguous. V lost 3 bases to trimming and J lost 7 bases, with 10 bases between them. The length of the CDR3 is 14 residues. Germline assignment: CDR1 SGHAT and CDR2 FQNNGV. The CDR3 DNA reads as TGTGCCAGCAGCTTTCTCCGGGGAAATTCACCCCTCCACTTT. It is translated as CASSFLRGNSPLHF. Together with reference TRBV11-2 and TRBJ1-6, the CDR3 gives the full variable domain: EAGVAQSPRYKIIEKRQSVAFWCNPISGHATLYWYQQILGQGPKLLIQFQNNGVVDDSQLPKDRFSAERLKGVDSTLKIQPAKLEDSAVYLCASSFLRGNSPLHFGNGTRLTVT.

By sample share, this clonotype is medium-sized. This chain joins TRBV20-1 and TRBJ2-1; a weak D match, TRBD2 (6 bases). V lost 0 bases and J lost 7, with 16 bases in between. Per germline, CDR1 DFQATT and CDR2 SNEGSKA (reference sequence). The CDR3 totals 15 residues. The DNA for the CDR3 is TGCAGTGCTAGAGATCGGACGGGAGTAGGTAATGAGCAGTTCTTC. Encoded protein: CSARDRTGVGNEQFF.

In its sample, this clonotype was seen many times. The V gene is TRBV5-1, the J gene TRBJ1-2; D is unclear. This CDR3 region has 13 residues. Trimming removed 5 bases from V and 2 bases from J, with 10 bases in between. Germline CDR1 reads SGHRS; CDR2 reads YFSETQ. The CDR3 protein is CASRELQNYGYTF. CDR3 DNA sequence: TGCGCCAGCAGAGAACTTCAGAACTATGGCTACACCTTC.